This note documents a single T cell receptor beta chain sequence. The antigen is undetermined. The trim removed 0 bases at V and 0 bases at J, leaving 3 bases unmatched. Germline values: CDR1 SGHRS, CDR2 YFSETQ. This CDR3 has 16 residues. The data stem from a study of T-cell reconstitution after alpha-beta-depleted transplantation in children. Study findings and constraints: Where alpha-beta T cells came from about two months after transplant was reportedly several hundred expanded graft clones.

Library preparation (for TCRbeta) was performed with unique molecular identifiers. TCRdb processed the PCR reads anew with MiXCR; each CDR3 protein has one entry. The data contain around 800,000 distinct CDR3 sequences, 16% of them singletons. Material: PBMCs, mostly from graft donor cells, obtained 360 days after TCRalphabeta/CD19-depleted stem cell transplant. The receptor was derived from a male patient between 5 and 17 years old who had a stem cell transplant for acute lymphoblastic leukemia, so the T cells may come from the graft donor. The gene calls are TRBV5-1 and TRBJ2-3; 8 nucleotides agree with TRBD2. The CDR3 bases are TGCGCCAGCAGCTTGGTAGCGGGATCTAGCACAGATACGCAGTATTTT. Translated, it gives CASSLVAGSSTDTQYF.